This T cell receptor beta chain was obtained from a study of blood T cells in healthy people across ages. Trimming took 5 bases from V and 5 from J; bases not matched to a gene: 11. The CDR3 totals 15 residues. For the second PCR, which ran for roughly 7 to 11 cycles, a sample-barcoded 5' primer and a J-beta primer mix were used. In TCRdb, the 5' RACE reads were re-called with MiXCR into one record per CDR3 protein. The table has about 1,500,000 distinct CDR3 sequences, approximately 42% seen once. The V and J genes are TRBV12-3 or TRBV12-4 and TRBJ2-5; 7 bases fit TRBD1. Sequencing was carried out using blood. The receptor's source is a woman under 30 in good health. CDR3 residues: CASSPWDSLLETQYF. Here the CDR3 DNA reads TGTGCCAGCAGTCCCTGGGACAGCCTGTTGGAGACCCAGTACTTC.